This TCR beta chain was sequenced in a study of cytomegalovirus exposure and HLA in healthy donors. CDR3 length: 15 amino acids. Trimming took off 2 bases at V and 3 bases at J, with 14 bases between the two ends. Germline assignment: CDR1 LNHDA and CDR2 SQIVND (reference sequence). PCR used 60 Vbeta primers and 13 Jbeta primers. The assay was immunoSEQ multiplex PCR, and TCRdb's table has in-frame clones only and misses some. The data hold 100,000 or so clones, with almost 70% observed a single time. Nominally healthy donors provided the samples, though records likely missed some immune exposures. The receptor comes from a man aged 30 to 39 in good health and CMV-seronegative. The material sequenced was PBMCs. The chain joins TRBV19 to TRBJ2-7, with a weak D call TRBD1 (7 bases). The DNA for the CDR3 is TGTGCCAGTAGTATACAGGCAGGGGGGCGCTACGAGCAGTACTTC. It is translated as CASSIQAGGRYEQYF.